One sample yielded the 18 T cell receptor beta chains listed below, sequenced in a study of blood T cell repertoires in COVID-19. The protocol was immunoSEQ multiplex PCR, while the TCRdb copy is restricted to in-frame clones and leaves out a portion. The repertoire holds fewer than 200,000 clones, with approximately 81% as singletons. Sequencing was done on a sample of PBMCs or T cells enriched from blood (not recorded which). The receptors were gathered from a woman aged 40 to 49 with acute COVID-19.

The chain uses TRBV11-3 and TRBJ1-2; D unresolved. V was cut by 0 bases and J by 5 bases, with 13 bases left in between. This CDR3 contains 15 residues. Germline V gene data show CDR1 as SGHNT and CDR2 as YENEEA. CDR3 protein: CASSLDSSQPYGYTF. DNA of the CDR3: TGTGCCAGCAGCTTAGATTCATCACAGCCGTATGGCTACACCTTC.

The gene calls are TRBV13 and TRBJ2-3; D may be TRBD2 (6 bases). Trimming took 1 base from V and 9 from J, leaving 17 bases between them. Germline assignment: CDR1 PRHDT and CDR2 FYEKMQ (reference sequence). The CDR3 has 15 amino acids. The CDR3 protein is CASSLATGEGKTQYF. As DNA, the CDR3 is TGTGCCAGCAGCTTAGCCACGGGAGAAGGGAAGACGCAGTATTTT.

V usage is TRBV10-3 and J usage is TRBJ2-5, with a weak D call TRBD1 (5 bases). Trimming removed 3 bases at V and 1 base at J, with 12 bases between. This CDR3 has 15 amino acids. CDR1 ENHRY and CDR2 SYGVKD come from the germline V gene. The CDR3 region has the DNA TGTGCCATCAGTGACCTGCCAGGGTCCCAAGAGACCCAGTACTTC. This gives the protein CAISDLPGSQETQYF.

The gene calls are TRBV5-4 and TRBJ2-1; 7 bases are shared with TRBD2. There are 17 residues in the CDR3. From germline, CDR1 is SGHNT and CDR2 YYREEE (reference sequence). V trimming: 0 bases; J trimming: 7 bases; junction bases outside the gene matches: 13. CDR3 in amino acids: CASSLALGGGPNNEQFF. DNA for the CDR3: TGTGCCAGCAGCTTGGCCTTGGGGGGAGGGCCTAATAATGAGCAGTTCTTC.

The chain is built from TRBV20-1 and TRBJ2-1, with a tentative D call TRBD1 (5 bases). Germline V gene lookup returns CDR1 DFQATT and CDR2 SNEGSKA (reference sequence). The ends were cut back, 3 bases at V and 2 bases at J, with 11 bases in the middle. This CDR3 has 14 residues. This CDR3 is CSASHPRAYNEQFF. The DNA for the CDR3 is TGCAGTGCTAGTCATCCCAGGGCCTACAATGAGCAGTTCTTC.

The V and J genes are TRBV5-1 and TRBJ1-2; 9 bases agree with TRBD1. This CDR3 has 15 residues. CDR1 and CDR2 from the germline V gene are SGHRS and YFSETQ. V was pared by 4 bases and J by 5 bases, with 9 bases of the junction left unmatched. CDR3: CASSPGGQGIYGYTF. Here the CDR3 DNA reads TGCGCCAGCAGCCCTGGGGGACAGGGTATTTATGGCTACACCTTC. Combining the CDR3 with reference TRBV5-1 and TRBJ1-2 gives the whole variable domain KAGVTQTPRYLIKTRGQQVTLSCSPISGHRSVSWYQQTPGQGLQFLFEYFSETQRNKGNFPGRFSGRQFSNSRSEMNVSTLELGDSALYLCASSPGGQGIYGYTFGSGTRLTVV.

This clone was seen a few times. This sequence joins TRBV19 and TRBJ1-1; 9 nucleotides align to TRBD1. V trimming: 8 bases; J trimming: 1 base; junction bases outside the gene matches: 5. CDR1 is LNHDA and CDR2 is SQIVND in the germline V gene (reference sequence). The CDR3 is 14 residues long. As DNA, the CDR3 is TGTGCCAGTGCGCCGGGACAGGGGAACACTGAAGCTTTCTTT. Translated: CASAPGQGNTEAFF.

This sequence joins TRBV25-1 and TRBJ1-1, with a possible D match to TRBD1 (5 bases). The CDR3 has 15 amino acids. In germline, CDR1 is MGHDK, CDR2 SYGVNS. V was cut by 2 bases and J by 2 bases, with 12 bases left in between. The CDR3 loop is CASSESRGQNTEAFF. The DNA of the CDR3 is TGTGCCAGCAGTGAAAGTCGAGGACAAAACACTGAAGCTTTCTTT.

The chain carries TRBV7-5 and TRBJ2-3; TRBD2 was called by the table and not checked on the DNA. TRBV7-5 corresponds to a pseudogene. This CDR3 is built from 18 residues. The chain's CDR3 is CARSLRGKREGLTDTQYF. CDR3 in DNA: TGTGCCAGAAGCCTGAGGGGGAAGAGGGAGGGCCTCACAGATACGCAGTATTTT.

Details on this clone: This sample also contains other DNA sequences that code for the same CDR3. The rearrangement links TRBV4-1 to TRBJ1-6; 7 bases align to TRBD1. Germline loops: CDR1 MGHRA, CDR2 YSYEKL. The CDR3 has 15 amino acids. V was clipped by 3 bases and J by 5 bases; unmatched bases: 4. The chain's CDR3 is CASSQRDRDNSPLHF. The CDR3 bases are TGCGCCAGCAGCCAGAGAGACAGGGATAATTCACCCCTCCACTTT.

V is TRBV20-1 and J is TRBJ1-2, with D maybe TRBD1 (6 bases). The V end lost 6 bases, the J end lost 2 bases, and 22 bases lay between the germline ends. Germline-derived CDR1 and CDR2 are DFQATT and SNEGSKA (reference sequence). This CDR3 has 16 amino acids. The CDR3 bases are TGCAGTGCCAGTGGCCCCGAATTTACAGGGAACTATGGCTACACCTTC. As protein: CSASGPEFTGNYGYTF.

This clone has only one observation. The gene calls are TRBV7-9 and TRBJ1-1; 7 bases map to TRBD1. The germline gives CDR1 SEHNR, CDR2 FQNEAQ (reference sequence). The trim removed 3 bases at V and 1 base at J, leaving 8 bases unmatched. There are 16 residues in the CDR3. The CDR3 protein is CASSFPYRGKNTEAFF. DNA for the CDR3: TGTGCCAGCAGCTTCCCTTACAGGGGAAAGAACACTGAAGCTTTCTTT.

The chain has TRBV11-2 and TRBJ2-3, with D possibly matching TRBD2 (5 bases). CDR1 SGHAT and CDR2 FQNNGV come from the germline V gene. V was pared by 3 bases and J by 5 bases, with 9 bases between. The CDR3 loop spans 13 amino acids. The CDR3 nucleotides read TGTGCCAGCAGCTTTGGACTGCGAGATACGCAGTATTTT. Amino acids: CASSFGLRDTQYF.

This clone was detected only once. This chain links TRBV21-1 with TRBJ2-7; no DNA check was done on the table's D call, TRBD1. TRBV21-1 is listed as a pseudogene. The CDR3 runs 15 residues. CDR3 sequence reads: CASSKGTGNSDEQYF. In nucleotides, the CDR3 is TGTGCCAGCAGCAAAGGGACAGGGAATAGCGACGAGCAGTACTTC.

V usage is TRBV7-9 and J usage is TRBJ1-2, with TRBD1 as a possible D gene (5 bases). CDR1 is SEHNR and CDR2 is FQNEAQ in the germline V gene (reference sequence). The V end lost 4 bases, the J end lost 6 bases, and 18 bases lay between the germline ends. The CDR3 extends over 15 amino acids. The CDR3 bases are TGTGCCAGCAGCTCTACTCAGGGAATTGGGGATGGCTACACCTTC. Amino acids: CASSSTQGIGDGYTF. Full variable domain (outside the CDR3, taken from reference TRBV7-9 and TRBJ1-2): DTGVSQNPRHKITKRGQNVTFRCDPISEHNRLYWYRQTLGQGPEFLTYFQNEAQLEKSRLLSDRFSAERPKGSFSTLEIQRTEQGDSAMYLCASSSTQGIGDGYTFGSGTRLTVV.

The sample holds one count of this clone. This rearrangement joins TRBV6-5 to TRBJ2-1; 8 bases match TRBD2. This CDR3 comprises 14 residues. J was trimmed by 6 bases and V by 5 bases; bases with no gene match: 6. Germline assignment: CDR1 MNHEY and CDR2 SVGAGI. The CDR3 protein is CASSNGLATNEQFF. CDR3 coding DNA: TGTGCCAGCAGTAATGGACTAGCAACCAATGAGCAGTTCTTC.

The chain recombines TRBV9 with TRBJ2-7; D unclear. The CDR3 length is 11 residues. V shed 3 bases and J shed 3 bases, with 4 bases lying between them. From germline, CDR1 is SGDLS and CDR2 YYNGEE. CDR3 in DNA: TGTGCCAGCAGCGGAGACTACGAGCAGTACGTC. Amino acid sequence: CASSGDYEQYV.

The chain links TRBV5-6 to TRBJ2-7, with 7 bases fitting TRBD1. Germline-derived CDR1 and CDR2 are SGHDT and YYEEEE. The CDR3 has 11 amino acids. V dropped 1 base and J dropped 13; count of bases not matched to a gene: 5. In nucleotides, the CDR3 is TGTGCCAGCAGCTTGCAGGGACAGCCTTACTTC. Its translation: CASSLQGQPYF.